Listed here are 18 T cell receptor beta chains from one sample, sequenced in a study of breast tumors, draining lymph nodes, adjacent tissues. TCRdb re-called the multiplex PCR reads with MiXCR, one entry per CDR3 protein. The sample consists of tens of thousands of distinct CDR3 sequences, less than 75% of them appearing once. Sequences were obtained from breast tumor tissue. These TCRs come from a female donor with breast cancer. Some clones in this sample may be carry-over from other donors' samples.

The rearrangement uses TRBV3-1 and TRBJ2-7; possible D gene TRBD1, 6 bases. The V gene's germline CDR1 is LGHDT and CDR2 YNNKEL (reference sequence). With 4 bases removed from V and 7 bases from J, the gap between germline ends came to 14 bases. The length of the CDR3 is 13 residues. CDR3 nucleotides: TGTGCCAGCAGCCCACTCCTAGGGGGAGAGCAGTACTTC. Protein product: CASSPLLGGEQYF.

The chain carries TRBV20-1 and TRBJ2-5; maybe TRBD2 (6 bases). V was trimmed by 1 base and J by 7 bases, leaving 13 bases between them. CDR3 length equals 13 residues. Germline V gives CDR1 DFQATT, CDR2 SNEGSKA (reference sequence). The CDR3 sequence: CSARAPSEGTQYF. CDR3 nucleotides: TGCAGTGCTAGAGCCCCTAGCGAAGGGACCCAGTACTTC.

This clonotype was recorded many times. The chain links TRBV18 to TRBJ2-6; D is unresolved. The germline CDR1 and CDR2 sequences are KGHSH and LQKENI. This CDR3 has 16 amino acids. The V gene lost 2 bases and the J gene lost 0 bases, with 8 bases spanning the gap. CDR3 DNA sequence: TGTGCCAGCTCACCATCCCCTATCTCTGGGGCCAACGTCCTGACTTTC. It translates to CASSPSPISGANVLTF.

The chain is built from TRBV20-1 and TRBJ1-2; 10 positions match TRBD1. This CDR3 contains 15 residues. Germline CDR1 DFQATT, CDR2 SNEGSKA (reference sequence). V gave up 3 bases and J gave up 8 bases; unmatched junction bases: 12. CDR3 DNA: TGCAGTGCTAGCCCCCCTGGGGACAGGGGTAGGGGCTACACCTTC. Encoded protein: CSASPPGDRGRGYTF.

The chain employs TRBV11-3 and TRBJ1-2; 12 bases agree with TRBD1. Germline V gene sequence: CDR1 SGHNT, CDR2 YENEEA. V was pared by 5 bases and J by 4 bases, with 2 bases of the junction left unmatched. This CDR3 is 14 amino acids long. The CDR3 spells CASSQGQGAYGYTF. The CDR3 nucleotides read TGTGCCAGCAGCCAGGGACAGGGGGCCTATGGCTACACCTTC.

The chain recombines TRBV20-1 with TRBJ2-1; 11 nucleotides agree with TRBD2. Unmatched junction bases numbered 4, after V lost 5 bases and J lost 4 bases. From germline, CDR1 is DFQATT and CDR2 SNEGSKA (reference sequence). The CDR3 has 14 residues. In nucleotides, the CDR3 is TGCAGTGCTTCCCGGACTAGCGGGTACAATGAGCAGTTCTTC. This gives the protein CSASRTSGYNEQFF.

This clonotype was seen many times. The genes are TRBV5-6 and TRBJ2-7; a possible D gene is TRBD1 (6 bases). Germline CDR1 reads SGHDT; CDR2 reads YYEEEE. The CDR3 is 15 amino acids. Trimming took off 4 bases at V and 4 bases at J, with 18 bases between the two ends. The CDR3 reads CASSPARGGSYEQYF. CDR3 in DNA: TGTGCCAGCAGCCCCGCCAGGGGTGGAAGTTACGAGCAGTACTTC.

About this clonotype itself: The junction differs from germline at one of its ends, possibly a read error. The rearrangement uses TRBV2 and TRBJ2-2; TRBD1 matches at 12 bases. CDR1 is SNHLY, CDR2 FYNNEI, per germline. The CDR3 extends over 15 amino acids. CDR3 protein: CASRGQGAKTGELFF. The CDR3 DNA sequence: TGTGCCAGTAGGGGACAGGGGGCGAAAACCGGGGAGCTGTTTTTT.

The chain joins TRBV2 to TRBJ1-5; 8 bases align to TRBD1. From germline, CDR1 is SNHLY and CDR2 FYNNEI. CDR3 length: 15 amino acids. V was clipped by 6 bases and J by 9 bases; unmatched bases: 13. The CDR3 spells CASSREGQGAWPQHF. The CDR3 nucleotides are TGTGCCAGCAGCAGGGAGGGGCAGGGGGCATGGCCCCAGCATTTT.

This clonotype was recorded at least ten times. The V gene is TRBV6-5, the J gene TRBJ2-5; tentative D call: TRBD2 (5 bases). Germline V gene sequence: CDR1 MNHEY, CDR2 SVGAGI. V was pared by 4 bases and J by 9 bases, with 15 bases between. The CDR3 contains 13 residues. CDR3 DNA sequence: TGTGCCAGCAGTTCTGCGGAGTTCGGGGCCCAGTACTTC. Translated, it gives CASSSAEFGAQYF.

Concerning this clonotype itself: Mismatch with germline at one junction end may stem from a read error. J is TRBJ2-1 and V is TRBV3-1; possibly TRBD1 for D (6 bases). Germline CDR1 is LGHDT and CDR2 is YNNKEL (reference sequence). CDR3 size: 14 residues. The CDR3 DNA sequence: TGCGCCAGCAGCCAAGGGGGTACAGACAATGAGCAGTTCTTC. Translating it yields CASSQGGTDNEQFF.

Only a few counts were recorded for this clonotype. A read error is possible here, since a much larger clone lies one base away. The J gene is TRBJ2-7, the V gene TRBV6-2 or TRBV6-3; TRBD1 matches 7 bases. Germline CDR1 is MNHEY and CDR2 is SVGEGT. The ends lost 7 bases at V and 7 bases at J; junction bases unmatched: 4. CDR3 length: 11 residues. The CDR3 spells CASTHRGEQYF. The CDR3 DNA reads TGTGCCAGCACTCACAGGGGAGAGCAGTACTTC.

The chain joins TRBV30 to TRBJ1-1; TRBD1 matches at 7 bases. Trimming took 3 bases from V and 2 from J; bases not matched to a gene: 3. The CDR3 has 13 amino acids. CDR1 and CDR2 (germline): GTSNPN, SVGIG (reference sequence). This CDR3 is CAWSRTGNTEAFF. CDR3 coding DNA: TGTGCCTGGAGCAGGACAGGAAACACTGAAGCTTTCTTT.

The chain combines TRBV5-1 with TRBJ2-1; D may be TRBD2 (5 bases). V was shortened by 0 bases and J by 3 bases, with 19 bases between the two germline ends. The germline V gene encodes CDR1 SGHRS and CDR2 YFSETQ. The CDR3 has 18 amino acids. The CDR3 here is CASSLVPKGGLDYNEQFF. The CDR3 DNA follows: TGCGCCAGCAGCTTGGTCCCTAAGGGCGGGTTGGACTACAATGAGCAGTTCTTC.

This clonotype was found many times. The genes are TRBV6-4 and TRBJ1-3; no clear D gene. Germline CDR1 reads MRHNA; CDR2 reads SNTAGT. The CDR3 loop spans 15 amino acids. V was pared by 4 bases and J by 4 bases, with 14 bases between. CDR3 nucleotide sequence: TGTGCCAGCAGTGGTGGAGGGAGCGGCGGAAACACCATATATTTT. It is translated as CASSGGGSGGNTIYF.

To note about this clonotype: Mismatch with germline at one junction end may stem from a read error. The CDR3 loop is CASSSGTSGVYEQHF. DNA of the CDR3: TGTGCCAGCAGCTCCGGGACTAGCGGGGTCTACGAGCAGCACTTC. This chain joins TRBV7-9 and TRBJ2-7; 13 bases map to TRBD2. CDR3 length equals 15 residues. Germline V lookup: CDR1 SEHNR, CDR2 FQNEAQ (reference sequence).

The chain recombines TRBV6-5 with TRBJ1-2, with 9 bases aligning to TRBD1. CDR3 length: 15 residues. The V gene end was trimmed by 5 bases and the J gene end by 8 bases; junction bases not matched to a gene: 12. Germline V gene lookup returns CDR1 MNHEY and CDR2 SVGAGI. The CDR3 here is CASSLRDRAGHGYTF. The CDR3 DNA reads as TGTGCCAGCAGTCTCCGGGACAGGGCCGGACACGGCTACACCTTC.

V is TRBV20-1 and J is TRBJ1-1; D uncertain. CDR1 and CDR2 (germline): DFQATT, SNEGSKA (reference sequence). V gave up 4 bases and J gave up 0 bases, with 9 bases separating them. This CDR3 has 13 residues. The CDR3 here is CSATRTVNTEAFF. DNA of the CDR3: TGCAGTGCTACCCGGACTGTGAACACTGAAGCTTTCTTT.